These T cell receptor beta chains were read from a single sample in a study of Graves' ophthalmopathy and Graves' hyperthyroidism. Using its own MiXCR run on the multiplex PCR reads, TCRdb lists one record per CDR3 protein. Here the sample spans roughly 700,000 distinct CDR3 sequences, 40% being singletons. Sequenced sample: peripheral blood. The source of these receptors is an adult man with Graves' ophthalmopathy. Both conserved end residues are trimmed from each CDR3. The order of the fields is V gene, J gene, CDR3 protein.

TRBV20-1	TRBJ2-7	SARSLGLAGDEQY
TRBV19	TRBJ1-5	ASTPRGGSQPQH
TRBV10-3	TRBJ2-7	ASSPRDETYEQY
TRBV10-2	TRBJ1-5	ASSSYTSGGVGTQPQH
TRBV5-1	TRBJ1-2	ASSQTAGAGYGYT
TRBV29-1	TRBJ2-5	SSLQGETQY
TRBV7-2	TRBJ1-1	ASSFGRTSEAF
TRBV10-3	TRBJ1-4	ASSLEGKANEKLF
TRBV20-1	TRBJ2-2	SAALGQEGELF
TRBV2	TRBJ2-7	ASSDIEGTRALLQEQY
TRBV24-1	TRBJ2-7	ATSDPGTGGEQY
TRBV7-9	TRBJ1-2	ASSGDRGDGYT
TRBV2	TRBJ2-7	ASIGTIPYEQY
TRBV25-1	TRBJ2-2	ASSQDWSTAFPGELF
TRBV24-1	TRBJ2-5	ATSGYRGETQY
TRBV7-7	TRBJ1-4	ASSSHSGEKLF
TRBV10-3	TRBJ2-2	AISGGQYTGELF
TRBV6-6	TRBJ2-5	ASSYLGQEKETQY
TRBV7-9	TRBJ2-5	ASSFDAVRGTQY
TRBV7-9	TRBJ2-7	ASSLIRQARTPYEQY
TRBV14	TRBJ1-4	ASSQGAGEDEKLF
TRBV20-1	TRBJ2-3	SATGEHRTDTQY
TRBV5-6	TRBJ2-5	ASSSIWDSSTETQY
TRBV20-1	TRBJ2-7	SARPSGGLSYEQY
TRBV7-2	TRBJ2-2	ASTPTTARFTGELF
TRBV10-3	TRBJ1-2	ASTTGPRGGYT
TRBV6-5	TRBJ1-6	ASSYIAAGANSPLH
TRBV9	TRBJ1-1	ASSVGGAEGTEAF
TRBV7-9	TRBJ1-2	ASSMGQLNYGYT
TRBV29-1	TRBJ1-1	SGGEAGVTEAF
TRBV20-1	TRBJ2-7	SASRQGGEQY
TRBV2	TRBJ1-1	ASSHGGAGTNTEAF
TRBV10-3	TRBJ1-2	AISSGGITYGYT
TRBV25-1	TRBJ2-2	ASSAGHKLVLNTGELF
TRBV5-1	TRBJ1-2	ASSASGDYGYT
TRBV25-1	TRBJ2-2	ASSQGTAGETGELF
TRBV5-1	TRBJ1-1	ASSRGTGLSTEAF
TRBV5-6	TRBJ2-5	ASNGIAKWETQY
TRBV2	TRBJ1-3	ASSERNRGYSSGNTIY
TRBV20-1	TRBJ2-5	SARDLPWKSRVETQY
TRBV29-1	TRBJ2-2	SAIGAGGTGELF
TRBV15	TRBJ2-6	ATSRVGGGDDNGVLT
TRBV7-2	TRBJ1-1	ASSLTFGGTEAF
TRBV25-1	TRBJ1-1	ASSETGAVNTEAF
TRBV7-9	TRBJ1-5	ASSLITGSPNQPQH
TRBV10-3	TRBJ2-2	AISEVNTGELF
TRBV7-2	TRBJ1-2	ASSPTGYYGYT
TRBV19	TRBJ2-7	ASRGRGTYEQY
TRBV20-1	TRBJ2-3	SSGGAGLTDTQY
TRBV7-2	TRBJ2-5	ASSHDGFKRETQY
TRBV7-6	TRBJ2-1	ASSFFDTLGNEQF
TRBV12-3/TRBV12-4	TRBJ1-5	ASSFRQASNQPQH
TRBV10-3	TRBJ1-1	AITQLGIGTEAF
TRBV11-1	TRBJ2-2	ASSATGRSGELF
TRBV25-1	TRBJ2-2	AWSTGQGYTGELF
TRBV10-3	TRBJ2-7	AISYIGQSSYEQY
TRBV7-3	TRBJ2-7	AQERDYEQY
TRBV15	TRBJ1-1	ATSSGPEGWTEAF